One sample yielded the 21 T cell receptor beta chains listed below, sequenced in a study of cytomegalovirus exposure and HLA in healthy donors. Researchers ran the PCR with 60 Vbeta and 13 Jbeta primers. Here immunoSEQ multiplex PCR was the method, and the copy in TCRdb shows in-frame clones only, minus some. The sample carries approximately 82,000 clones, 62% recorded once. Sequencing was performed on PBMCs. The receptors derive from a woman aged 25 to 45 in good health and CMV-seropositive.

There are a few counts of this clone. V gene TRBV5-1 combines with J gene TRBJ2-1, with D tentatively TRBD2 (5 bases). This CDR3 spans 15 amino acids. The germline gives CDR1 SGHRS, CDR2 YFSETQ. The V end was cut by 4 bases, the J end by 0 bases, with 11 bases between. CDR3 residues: CASSNRGDSYNEQFF. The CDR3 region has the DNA TGCGCCAGCAGCAACCGGGGTGACTCCTACAATGAGCAGTTCTTC.

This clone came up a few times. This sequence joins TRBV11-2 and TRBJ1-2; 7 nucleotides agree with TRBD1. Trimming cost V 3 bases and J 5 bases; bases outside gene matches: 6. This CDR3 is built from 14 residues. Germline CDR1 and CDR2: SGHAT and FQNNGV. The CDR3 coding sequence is TGTGCCAGCAGCTTCCCCGACAGGGCTTATGGCTACACCTTC. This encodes CASSFPDRAYGYTF.

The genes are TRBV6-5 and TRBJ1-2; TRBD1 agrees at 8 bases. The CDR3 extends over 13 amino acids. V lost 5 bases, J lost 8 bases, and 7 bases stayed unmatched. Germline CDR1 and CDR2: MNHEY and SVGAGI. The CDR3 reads CASSAGGLSGYTF. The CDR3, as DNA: TGTGCCAGCAGTGCAGGGGGCCTTTCGGGCTACACCTTC.

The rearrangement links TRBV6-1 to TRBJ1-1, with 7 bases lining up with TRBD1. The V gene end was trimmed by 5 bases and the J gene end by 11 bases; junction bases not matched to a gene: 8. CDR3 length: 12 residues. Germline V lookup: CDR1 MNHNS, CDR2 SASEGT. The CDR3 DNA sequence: TGTGCCAGCAGTAAGACGGGACAGTTGGCTTTCTTT. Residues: CASSKTGQLAFF.

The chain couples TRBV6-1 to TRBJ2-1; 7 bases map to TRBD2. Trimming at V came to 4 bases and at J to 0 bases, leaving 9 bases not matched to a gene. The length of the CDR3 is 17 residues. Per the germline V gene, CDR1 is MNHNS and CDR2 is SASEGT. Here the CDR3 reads CASSARLGGSSYNEQFF. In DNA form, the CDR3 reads TGTGCCAGCAGTGCTAGGCTCGGGGGGAGCTCCTACAATGAGCAGTTCTTC.

DNA for the CDR3: TGCGCCAGCAGCCAAGGCGATGAGCAGTTCTTC. Protein product: CASSQGDEQFF. V is TRBV4-3 and J is TRBJ2-1; D uncertain. Trimming stripped 1 base from V and 8 bases from J, with 3 bases between. CDR1 and CDR2 from the germline V gene are LGHNA and YSLEER. This CDR3 is built from 11 residues.

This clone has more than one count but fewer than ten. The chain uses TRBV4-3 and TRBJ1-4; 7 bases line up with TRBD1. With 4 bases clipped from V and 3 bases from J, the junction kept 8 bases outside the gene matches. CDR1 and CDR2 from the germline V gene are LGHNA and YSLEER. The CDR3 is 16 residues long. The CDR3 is CASSPRGPGANEKLFF. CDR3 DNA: TGCGCCAGCAGCCCAAGGGGGCCAGGTGCTAATGAAAAACTGTTTTTT.

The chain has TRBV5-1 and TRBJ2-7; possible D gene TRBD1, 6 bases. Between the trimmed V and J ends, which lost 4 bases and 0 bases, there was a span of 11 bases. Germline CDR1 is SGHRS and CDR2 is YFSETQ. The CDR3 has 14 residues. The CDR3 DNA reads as TGCGCCAGCAGCCCGGACAGTACCTCCTACGAGCAGTACTTC. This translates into CASSPDSTSYEQYF. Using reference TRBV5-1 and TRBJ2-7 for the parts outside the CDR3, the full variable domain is KAGVTQTPRYLIKTRGQQVTLSCSPISGHRSVSWYQQTPGQGLQFLFEYFSETQRNKGNFPGRFSGRQFSNSRSEMNVSTLELGDSALYLCASSPDSTSYEQYFGPGTRLTVT.

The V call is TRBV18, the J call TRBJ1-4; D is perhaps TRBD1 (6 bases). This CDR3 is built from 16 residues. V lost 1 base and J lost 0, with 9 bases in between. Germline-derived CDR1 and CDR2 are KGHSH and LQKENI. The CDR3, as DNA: TGTGCCAGCTCACCACAGTCAGGGGCAACTAATGAAAAACTGTTTTTT. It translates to CASSPQSGATNEKLFF.

The CDR3 DNA reads as TGTGCCAGTAATACAGGGTCTGGAAACACCATATATTTT. Translating it yields CASNTGSGNTIYF. The chain combines TRBV19 with TRBJ1-3, with D perhaps TRBD1 (6 bases). In germline, CDR1 is LNHDA, CDR2 SQIVND (reference sequence). Trimming removed 7 bases at V and 1 base at J, with 8 bases between. CDR3 size: 13 residues.

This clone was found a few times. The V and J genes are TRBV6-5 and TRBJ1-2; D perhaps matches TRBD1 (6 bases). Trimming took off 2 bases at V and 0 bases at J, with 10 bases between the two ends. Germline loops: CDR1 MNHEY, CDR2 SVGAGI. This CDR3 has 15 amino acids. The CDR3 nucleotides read TGTGCCAGCAGTTACCAACAGGGCTCTAACTATGGCTACACCTTC. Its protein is CASSYQQGSNYGYTF.

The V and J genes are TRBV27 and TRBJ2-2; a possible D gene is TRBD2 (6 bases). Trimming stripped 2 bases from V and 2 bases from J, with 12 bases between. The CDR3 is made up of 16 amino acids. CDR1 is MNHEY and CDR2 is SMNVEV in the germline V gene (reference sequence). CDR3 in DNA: TGTGCCAGCAGTTTAGAGGGGCGGGGAAACACCGGGGAGCTGTTTTTT. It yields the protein CASSLEGRGNTGELFF.

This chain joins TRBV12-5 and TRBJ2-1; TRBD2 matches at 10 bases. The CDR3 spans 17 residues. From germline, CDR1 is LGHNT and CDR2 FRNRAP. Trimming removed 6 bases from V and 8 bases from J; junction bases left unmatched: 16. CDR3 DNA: TGTGCTAGTGGCCCCGGGCTAGCGGGGGAATATTCCCATGAGCAGTTCTTC. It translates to CASGPGLAGEYSHEQFF.

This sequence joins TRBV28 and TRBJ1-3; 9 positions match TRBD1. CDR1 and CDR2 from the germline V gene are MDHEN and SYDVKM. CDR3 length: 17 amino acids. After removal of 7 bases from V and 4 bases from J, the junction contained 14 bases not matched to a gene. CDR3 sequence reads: CASTDRTGGAWGNTIYF. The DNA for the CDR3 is TGTGCCAGCACCGATCGAACAGGGGGCGCGTGGGGAAACACCATATATTTT.

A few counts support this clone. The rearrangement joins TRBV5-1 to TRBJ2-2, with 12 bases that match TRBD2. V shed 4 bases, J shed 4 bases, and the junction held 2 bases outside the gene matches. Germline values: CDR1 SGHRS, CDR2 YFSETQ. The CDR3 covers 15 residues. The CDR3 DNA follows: TGCGCCAGCAGCCCGGGACTAGCGGGCACCGGGGAGCTGTTTTTT. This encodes CASSPGLAGTGELFF.

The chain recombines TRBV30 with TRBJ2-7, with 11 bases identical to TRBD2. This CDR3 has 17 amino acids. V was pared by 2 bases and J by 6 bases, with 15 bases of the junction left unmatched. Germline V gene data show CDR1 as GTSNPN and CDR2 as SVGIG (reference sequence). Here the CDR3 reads CAWSLSMRLAGTREQYF. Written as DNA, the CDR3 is TGTGCCTGGAGTCTGTCGATGAGACTAGCGGGGACGCGCGAGCAGTACTTC.

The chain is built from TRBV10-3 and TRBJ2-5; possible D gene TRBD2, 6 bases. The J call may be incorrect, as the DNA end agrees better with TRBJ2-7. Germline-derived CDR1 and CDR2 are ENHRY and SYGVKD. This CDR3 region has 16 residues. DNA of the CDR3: TGTGCCATCAGTGGGCCCAAGTTGGGACTCAGCTACGAGCAGTACTTC. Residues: CAISGPKLGLSYEQYF.

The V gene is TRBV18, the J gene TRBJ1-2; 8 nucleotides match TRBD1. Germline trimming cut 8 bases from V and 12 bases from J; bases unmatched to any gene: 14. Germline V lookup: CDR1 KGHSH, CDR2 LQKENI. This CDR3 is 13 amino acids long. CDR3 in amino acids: CASLGSGQGSHTF. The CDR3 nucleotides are TGTGCCAGCCTAGGGAGTGGACAGGGCTCCCACACCTTC.

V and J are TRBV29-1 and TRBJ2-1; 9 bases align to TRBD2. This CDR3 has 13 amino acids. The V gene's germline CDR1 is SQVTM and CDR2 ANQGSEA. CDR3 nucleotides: TGCAGTATTCGCAGCGGGGGGTTGAGTGAGCAGTTCTTC. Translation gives CSIRSGGLSEQFF.

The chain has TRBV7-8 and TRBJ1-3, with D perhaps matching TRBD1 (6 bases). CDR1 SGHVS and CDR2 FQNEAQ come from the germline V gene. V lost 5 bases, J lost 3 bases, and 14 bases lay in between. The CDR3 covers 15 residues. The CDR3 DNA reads TGTGCCAGCAGCCCGCGGGGGCAGGGTGGAAACACCATATATTTT. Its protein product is CASSPRGQGGNTIYF.

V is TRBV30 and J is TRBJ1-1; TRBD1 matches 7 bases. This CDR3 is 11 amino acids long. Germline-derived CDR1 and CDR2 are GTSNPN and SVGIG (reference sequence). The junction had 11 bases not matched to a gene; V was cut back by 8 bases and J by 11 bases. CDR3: CAPLDREDAFF. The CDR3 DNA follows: TGTGCCCCGCTCGACAGGGAGGACGCTTTCTTT.